The TCR beta chain described here comes from a study of beta chain features in type 1 diabetes. Findings of the study overall: TCRB CDR3 length was moderately but significantly reduced in all four CD4+ subsets of Type 1 diabetes patients.

This clone was recorded a few times. Its specificity is not known. Expressed TCRB transcripts were sequenced because the entire RNA isolate underwent reverse transcription. The data were produced by immunoSEQ multiplex PCR, yet TCRdb's version contains in-frame clones alone and is incomplete. Altogether under 350,000 clones are present, 14% being singletons, with the ten largest covering 0.015% to 0.02%. This CDR3 spans 15 amino acids. V lost 4 bases, J lost 4 bases, and 4 bases stayed unmatched. Germline V lookup: CDR1 SGDLS, CDR2 YYNGEE. The chain has TRBV9 and TRBJ2-5; TRBD2 agrees at 13 bases. This sequence originates from a man aged 25-40 years with type 1 diabetes. The specimen was naive CD4+ T cells from blood. CDR3 region: CASSLGLAGVETQYF. In nucleotides, the CDR3 is TGTGCCAGCAGCCTCGGACTAGCGGGAGTAGAGACCCAGTACTTC. The whole variable domain, filled in from reference TRBV9 and TRBJ2-5, reads DSGVTQTPKHLITATGQRVTLRCSPRSGDLSVYWYQQSLDQGLQFLIQYYNGEERAKGNILERFSAQQFPDLHSELNLSSLELGDSALYFCASSLGLAGVETQYFGPGTRLLVL.